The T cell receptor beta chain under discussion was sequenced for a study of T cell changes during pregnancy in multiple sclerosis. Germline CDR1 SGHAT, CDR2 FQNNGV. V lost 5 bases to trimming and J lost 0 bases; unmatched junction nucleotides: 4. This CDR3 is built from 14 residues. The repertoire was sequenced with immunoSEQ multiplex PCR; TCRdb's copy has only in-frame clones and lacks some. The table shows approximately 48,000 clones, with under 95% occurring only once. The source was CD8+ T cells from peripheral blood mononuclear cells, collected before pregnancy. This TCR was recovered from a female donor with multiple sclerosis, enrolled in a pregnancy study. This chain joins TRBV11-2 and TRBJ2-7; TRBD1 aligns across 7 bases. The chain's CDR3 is CASSNRGSSYEQYF. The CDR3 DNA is TGTGCCAGCAGCAACAGGGGAAGCTCCTACGAGCAGTACTTC.